The sequence of this T cell receptor (beta chain) was determined in a study of OX40 agonist ivuxolimab in advanced cancers. Sampling times: baseline, cycle 4 day 1, cycle 7 day 1. The CDR3 has 14 amino acids. V lost 7 bases to trimming and J lost 10 bases, with 20 bases between them. Germline V gene lookup returns CDR1 MDHEN and CDR2 SYDVKM. Sequenced by immunoSEQ multiplex PCR; TCRdb stores in-frame clones only, minus some. The repertoire consists of about 32,000 clones, with just over 90% occurring once and the leading ten covering about 4.3%. Comment on this clone: The antigen is not known.

Study results and caveats: Blood T cells, both CD4+ and CD8+, expanded clonally by week 6 at 0.1 to 3.0 mg/kg. Some patients who did not respond also had low normalized T-cell clonal expansion.

The sequencing used CD4+ or CD8+ T cells sorted from blood, collected in a trial of the OX40 agonist ivuxolimab. This TCR was recovered from an adult with an advanced solid tumor such as melanoma, head and neck, liver or kidney cancer. The rearrangement links TRBV28 to TRBJ2-1; tentatively, D is TRBD1 or TRBD2 (5 bases each). CDR3 region: CASIPIGEWREQFF. In DNA form, the CDR3 reads TGTGCCAGCATCCCAATAGGGGAGTGGCGCGAGCAGTTCTTC.